Detailed here is one T cell receptor (beta chain). This clone was seen once. Its antigen remains undetermined. The record has no base qualities; no much larger clone is one base away. The data were taken from a study of shared clonotypes between healthy human individuals (dated by TCRdb to 2018 to 2020). Some background on the complete study: A few men and two women, aged 18 to 49 years, made up the cohort. Per donor, leukapheresis produced somewhere between about 0.94 and 9.5 billion PBMCs. Libraries were prepared and TCR repertoires were sequenced by different laboratories using diverse techniques, in order to increase sequencing depth and limit assay-specific biases. Blood TCR repertoires of a handful of healthy adults were deeply sequenced to estimate repertoire size and the extent of clonotype sharing between individuals. For each donor, CD4 naive and CD4 memory were each given three plates, CD8 naive was given two plates, and CD8 memory was given one plate. Points the paper makes about the study in general: The small number of donors limited the genetic and exposure-history diversity represented. Compared with non-shared clonotypes, clonotypes shared by all four sorted-subset donors had higher generation probabilities. Rarefaction of sorted-subset datasets indicated incomplete sequencing despite the large sequencing depth. Based on pairwise subsampling, the degree of clonotype sharing among donors was expected to be affected by sequencing depth. Approximately 5% of naive CD4, more than 3% of naive CD8, about 2.1% of memory CD4, and over 0.35% of memory CD8 clonotypes were shared across several donors. Larger estimated clonotype richness was generally found for naive subsets than for memory subsets. Sampling was limited to blood, and TCR repertoires in tissue likely differ from TCR repertoires in blood.

For the CD8 naive samples, CD45RO-negative cells were positively selected for CCR7, yielding a CD45RA+CCR7+ population from which TemRA cells were excluded. Donors were healthy HIV-negative adults with no recently reported acute infections or vaccinations. Every donor was a Caucasian adult residing in Nashville, Tennessee, USA. After blood collection by leukapheresis, PBMCs were isolated using Ficoll-Histopaque density gradient centrifugation and then cryopreserved in the vapor phase of liquid nitrogen. Analytical flow cytometry was used to check the purity and quantity of each magnetically sorted T cell population. Each sorted fraction had its genomic DNA isolated and then quantified by UV absorbance on a Nanodrop 2000c. Using the deep immunoSEQ assay, TCR CDR3 regions were amplified from genomic DNA by multiplex PCR. For each cell subset, the extracted genomic DNA was distributed evenly across all wells of several immunoSEQ 96-well plates, and each plate served as one replicate. For sorted subsets, each replicate PCR was loaded with about 0.2 ug genomic DNA, equivalent to 30,000 or so T cell genomes. The purified libraries were quantified using a Qubit 3.0 fluorometer, sized with a Bioanalyzer 2100, and then quantified again using the KAPA Library Quantification kit. A separate single-read 150-cycle Illumina NextSeq 550 flow cell was used to sequence each immunoSEQ 96-well plate. In the authors' own workflow: Because only junctional sequences without quality scores were contained in the immunoSEQ output, filtering matching that applied to full-length reads could not be performed. To assign V/J genes and CDR3, sequences were annotated using PyIR, a Python wrapper for IgBLAST v1.9, with IMGT germline references. Reads with weak V/J assignments (E-value above 1e-6), missing CDR3, stop codons, out-of-frame junctions, or ambiguous translated residues were removed. A V3J clonotype was defined by an identical inferred V gene, J gene, and CDR3 amino acid sequence. The percentage overlap between two repertoires was calculated by dividing the number of shared unique clonotypes by the size of the smaller repertoire. Richness of each repertoire was evaluated using RTK rarefaction, the Chao1 estimator, and Recon v2.1 estimates of unobserved clonotypes. OLGA was used to compute generation probabilities for all TCRbeta clonotypes that the gDNA method yielded from a handful of donors. TCRdb limited this immuneACCESS table to in-frame rearrangements with V and J called. A share of clones is missing; checked studies link under half to unresolved V genes, and the rest is unexplained. That table gives V, J and clone size, and the DNA gave D and trimming. Counted in this sample were around 640,000 clones; around 96% of them appeared once. Roughly 0.12% of the sample comes from the top ten.

The sample was naive CD8+ T cells sorted from blood. Reading the label with the study, this specimen's cell subset or site is: CD45RA+CCR7+. The clonotype was recovered from a young woman in good health.

The CDR3 corresponds to CASSILTSGIRTGELFF. The sequence in DNA is TGTGCCAGCAGCATACTGACTAGCGGGATACGCACCGGGGAGCTGTTTTTT. This receptor chain uses TRBV13 and TRBJ2-2; 11 central bases correspond to TRBD2. The germline V end is reduced by 5 bases and the J end by 4 bases; junction bases left unmatched: 9. From cysteine to phenylalanine, the CDR3 is 17 amino acids long. The entry retains the CDR3 DNA only, 51 bases that are in frame from base 1. CDR1 and CDR2 are read off the germline V gene (reference sequence) as PRHDT and FYEKMQ.